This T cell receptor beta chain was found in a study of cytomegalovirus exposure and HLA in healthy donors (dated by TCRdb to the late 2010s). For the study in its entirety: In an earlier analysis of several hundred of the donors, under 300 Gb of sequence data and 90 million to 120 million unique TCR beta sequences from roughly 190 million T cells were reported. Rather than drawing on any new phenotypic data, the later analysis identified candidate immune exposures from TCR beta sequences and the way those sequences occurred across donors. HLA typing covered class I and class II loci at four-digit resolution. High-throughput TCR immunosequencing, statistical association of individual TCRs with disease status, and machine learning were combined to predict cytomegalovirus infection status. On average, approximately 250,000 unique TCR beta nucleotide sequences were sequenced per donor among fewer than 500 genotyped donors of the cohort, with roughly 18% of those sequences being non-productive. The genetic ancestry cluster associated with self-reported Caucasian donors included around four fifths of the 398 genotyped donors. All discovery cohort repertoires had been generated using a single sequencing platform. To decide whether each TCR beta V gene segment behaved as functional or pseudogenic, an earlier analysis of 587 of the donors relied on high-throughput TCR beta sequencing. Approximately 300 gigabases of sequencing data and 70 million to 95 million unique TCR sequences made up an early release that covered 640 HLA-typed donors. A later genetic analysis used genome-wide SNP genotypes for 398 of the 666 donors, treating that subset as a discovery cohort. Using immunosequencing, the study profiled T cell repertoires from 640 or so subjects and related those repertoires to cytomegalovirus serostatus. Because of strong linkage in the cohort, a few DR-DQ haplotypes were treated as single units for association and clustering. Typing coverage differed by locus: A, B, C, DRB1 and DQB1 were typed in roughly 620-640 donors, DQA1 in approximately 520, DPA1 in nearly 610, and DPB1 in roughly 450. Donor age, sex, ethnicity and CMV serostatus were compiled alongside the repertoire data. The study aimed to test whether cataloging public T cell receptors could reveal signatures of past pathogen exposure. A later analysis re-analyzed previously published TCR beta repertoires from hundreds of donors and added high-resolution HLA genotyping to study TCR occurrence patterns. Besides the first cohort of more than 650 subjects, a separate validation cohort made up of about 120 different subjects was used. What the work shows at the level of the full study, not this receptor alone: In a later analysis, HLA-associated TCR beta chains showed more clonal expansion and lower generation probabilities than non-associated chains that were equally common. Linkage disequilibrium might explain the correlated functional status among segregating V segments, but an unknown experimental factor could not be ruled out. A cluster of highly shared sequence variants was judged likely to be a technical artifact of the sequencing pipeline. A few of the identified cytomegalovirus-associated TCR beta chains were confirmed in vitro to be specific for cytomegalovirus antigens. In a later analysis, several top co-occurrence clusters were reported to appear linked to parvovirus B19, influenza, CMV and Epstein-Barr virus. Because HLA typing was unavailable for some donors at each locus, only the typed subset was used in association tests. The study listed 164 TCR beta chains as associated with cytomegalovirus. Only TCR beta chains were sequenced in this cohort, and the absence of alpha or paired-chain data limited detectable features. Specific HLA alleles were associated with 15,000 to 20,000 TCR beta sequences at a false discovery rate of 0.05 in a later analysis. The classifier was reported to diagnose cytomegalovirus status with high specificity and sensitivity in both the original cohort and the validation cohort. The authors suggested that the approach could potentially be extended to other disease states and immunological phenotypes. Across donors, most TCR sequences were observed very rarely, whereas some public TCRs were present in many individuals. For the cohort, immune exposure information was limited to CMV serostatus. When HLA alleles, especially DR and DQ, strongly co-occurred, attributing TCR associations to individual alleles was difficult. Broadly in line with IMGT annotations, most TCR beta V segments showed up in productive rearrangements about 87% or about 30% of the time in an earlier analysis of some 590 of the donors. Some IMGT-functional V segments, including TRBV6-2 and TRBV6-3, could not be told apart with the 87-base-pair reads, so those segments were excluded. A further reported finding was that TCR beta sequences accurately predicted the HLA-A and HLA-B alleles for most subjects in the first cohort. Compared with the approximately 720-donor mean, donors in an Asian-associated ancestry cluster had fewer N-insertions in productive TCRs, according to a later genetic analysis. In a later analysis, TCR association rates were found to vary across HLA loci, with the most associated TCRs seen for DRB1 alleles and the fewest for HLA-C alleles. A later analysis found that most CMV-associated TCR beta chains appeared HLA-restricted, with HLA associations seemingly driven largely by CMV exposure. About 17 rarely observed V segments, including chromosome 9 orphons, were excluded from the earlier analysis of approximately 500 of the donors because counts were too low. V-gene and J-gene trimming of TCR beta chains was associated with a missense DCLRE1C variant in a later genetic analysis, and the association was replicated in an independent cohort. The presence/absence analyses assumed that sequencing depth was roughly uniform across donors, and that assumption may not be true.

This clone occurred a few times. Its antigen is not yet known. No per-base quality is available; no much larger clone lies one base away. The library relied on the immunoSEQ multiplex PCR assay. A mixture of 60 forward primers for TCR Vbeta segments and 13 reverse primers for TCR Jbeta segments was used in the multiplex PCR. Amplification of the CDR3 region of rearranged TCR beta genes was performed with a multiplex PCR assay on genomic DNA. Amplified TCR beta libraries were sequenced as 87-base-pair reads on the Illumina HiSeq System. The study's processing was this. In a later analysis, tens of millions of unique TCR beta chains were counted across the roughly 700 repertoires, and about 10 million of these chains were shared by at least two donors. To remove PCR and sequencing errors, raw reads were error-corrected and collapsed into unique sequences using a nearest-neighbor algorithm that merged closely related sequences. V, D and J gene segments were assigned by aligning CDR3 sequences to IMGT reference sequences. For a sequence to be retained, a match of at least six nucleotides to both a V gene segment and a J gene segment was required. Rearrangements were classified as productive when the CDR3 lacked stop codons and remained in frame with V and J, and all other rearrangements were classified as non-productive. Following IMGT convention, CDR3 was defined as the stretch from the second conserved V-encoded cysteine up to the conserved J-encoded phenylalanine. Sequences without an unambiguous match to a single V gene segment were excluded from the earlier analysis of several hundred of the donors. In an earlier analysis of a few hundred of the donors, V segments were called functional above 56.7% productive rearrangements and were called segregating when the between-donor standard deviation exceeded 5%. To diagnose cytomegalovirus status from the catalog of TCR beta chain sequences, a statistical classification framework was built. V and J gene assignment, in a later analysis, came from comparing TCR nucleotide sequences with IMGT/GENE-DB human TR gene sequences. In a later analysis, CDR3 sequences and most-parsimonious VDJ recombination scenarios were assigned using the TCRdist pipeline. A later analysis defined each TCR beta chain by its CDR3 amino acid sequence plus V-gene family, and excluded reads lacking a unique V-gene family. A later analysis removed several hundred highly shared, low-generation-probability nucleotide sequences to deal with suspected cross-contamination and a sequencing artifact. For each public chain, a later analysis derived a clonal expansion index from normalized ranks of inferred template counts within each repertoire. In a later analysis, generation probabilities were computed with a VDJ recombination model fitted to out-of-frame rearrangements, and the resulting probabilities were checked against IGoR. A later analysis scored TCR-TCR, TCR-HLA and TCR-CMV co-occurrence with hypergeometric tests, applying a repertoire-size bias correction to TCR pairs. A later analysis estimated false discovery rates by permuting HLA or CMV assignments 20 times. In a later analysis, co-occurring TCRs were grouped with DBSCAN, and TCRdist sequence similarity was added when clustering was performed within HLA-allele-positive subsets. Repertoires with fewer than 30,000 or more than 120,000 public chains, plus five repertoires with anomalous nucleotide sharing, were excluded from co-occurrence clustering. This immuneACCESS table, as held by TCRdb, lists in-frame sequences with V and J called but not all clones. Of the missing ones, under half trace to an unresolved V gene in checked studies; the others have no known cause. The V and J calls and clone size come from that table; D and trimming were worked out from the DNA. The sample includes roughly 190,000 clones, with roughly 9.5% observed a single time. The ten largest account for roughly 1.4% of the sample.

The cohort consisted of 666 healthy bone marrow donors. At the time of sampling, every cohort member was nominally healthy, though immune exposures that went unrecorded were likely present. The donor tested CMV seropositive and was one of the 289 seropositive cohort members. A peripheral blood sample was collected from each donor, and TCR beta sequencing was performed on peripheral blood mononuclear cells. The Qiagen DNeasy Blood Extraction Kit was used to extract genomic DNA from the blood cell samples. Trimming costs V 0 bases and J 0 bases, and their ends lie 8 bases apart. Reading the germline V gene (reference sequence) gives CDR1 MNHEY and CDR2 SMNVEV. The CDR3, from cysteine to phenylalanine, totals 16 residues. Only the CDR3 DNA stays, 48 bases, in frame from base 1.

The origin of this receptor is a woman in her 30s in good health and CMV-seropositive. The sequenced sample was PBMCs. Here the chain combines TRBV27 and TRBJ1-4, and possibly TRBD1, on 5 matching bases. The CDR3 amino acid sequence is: CASSLSGAPTNEKLFF. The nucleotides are TGTGCCAGCAGTTTATCAGGGGCCCCAACTAATGAAAAACTGTTTTTT.